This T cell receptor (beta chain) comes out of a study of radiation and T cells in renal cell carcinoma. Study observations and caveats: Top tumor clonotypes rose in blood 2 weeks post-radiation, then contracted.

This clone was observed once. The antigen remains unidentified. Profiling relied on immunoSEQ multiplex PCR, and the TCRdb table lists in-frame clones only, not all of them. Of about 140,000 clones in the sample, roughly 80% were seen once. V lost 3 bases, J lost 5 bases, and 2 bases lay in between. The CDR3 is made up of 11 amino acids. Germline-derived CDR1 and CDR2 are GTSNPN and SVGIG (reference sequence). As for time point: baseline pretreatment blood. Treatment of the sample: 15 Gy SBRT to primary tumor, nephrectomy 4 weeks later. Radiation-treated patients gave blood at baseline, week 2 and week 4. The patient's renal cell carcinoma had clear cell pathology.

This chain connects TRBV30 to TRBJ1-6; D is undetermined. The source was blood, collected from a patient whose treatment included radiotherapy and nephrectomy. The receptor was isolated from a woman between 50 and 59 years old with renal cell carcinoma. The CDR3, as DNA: TGTGCCTGGAGGCATAATTCACCCCTCCACTTT. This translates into CAWRHNSPLHF. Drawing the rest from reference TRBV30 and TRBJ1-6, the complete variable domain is SQTIHQWPATLVQPVGSPLSLECTVEGTSNPNLYWYRQAAGRGLQLLFYSVGIGQISSEVPQNLSASRPQDRQFILSSKKLLLSDSGFYLCAWRHNSPLHFGNGTRLTVT.